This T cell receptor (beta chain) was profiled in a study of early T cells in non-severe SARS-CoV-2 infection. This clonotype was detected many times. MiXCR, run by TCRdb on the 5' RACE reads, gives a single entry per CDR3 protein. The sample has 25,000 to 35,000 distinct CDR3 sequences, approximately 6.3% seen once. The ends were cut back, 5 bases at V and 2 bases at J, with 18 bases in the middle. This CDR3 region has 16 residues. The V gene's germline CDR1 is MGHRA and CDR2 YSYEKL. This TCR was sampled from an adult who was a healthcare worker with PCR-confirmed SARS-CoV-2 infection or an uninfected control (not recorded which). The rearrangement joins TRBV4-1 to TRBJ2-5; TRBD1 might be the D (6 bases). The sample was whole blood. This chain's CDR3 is CASSYRPGQEQETQYF. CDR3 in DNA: TGCGCCAGCAGCTATCGACCGGGACAAGAACAAGAGACCCAGTACTTC.